This T cell receptor (beta chain) emerged from a study of shared T cell receptors in the human thymus. CDR3 length: 12 residues. Only in-frame clones appear in the TCRdb table, and some are missing; sequencing was by immunoSEQ multiplex PCR. The table lists some 700,000 clones, around 87% of them singletons. Separately, the same data were catalogued under a study of human thymus T cells. That paper adds: Resections from corrective heart surgery supplied the thymus tissue. Among thymic and blood repertoires, usage of V and J genes appeared biased.

This sequence joins TRBV21-1 and TRBJ2-3; the table's D call TRBD2 went unverified against the DNA. TRBV21-1 is annotated as a pseudogene. The sequence came from a boy younger than two with a congenital heart defect. Sequencing input: thymocytes. The CDR3 DNA reads TGTGCCAGCAGCAAAGATCTAGATACGCAGTATTTT. Protein: CASSKDLDTQYF.